The 12 T cell receptor beta chains given below trace back to one sample, sequenced in a study of blood T cell repertoires in COVID-19. This table comes from immunoSEQ multiplex PCR, and its TCRdb copy is limited to in-frame clones, with some not included. The table lists under 300,000 clones, roughly 90% of them singletons, with approximately 0.8% in the top ten. Sequenced input: peripheral blood. All receptors derive from a woman aged 25 to 39 with acute or convalescent COVID-19.

The rearrangement links TRBV25-1 to TRBJ1-1, with no clear D. The CDR3 runs 13 residues. V lost 6 bases, J lost 4 bases, and 12 bases lay in between. Per the germline V gene, CDR1 is MGHDK and CDR2 is SYGVNS. CDR3 DNA sequence: TGTGCCAGCAGGGCGGGTGGGATCACTGAAGCTTTCTTT. Translated: CASRAGGITEAFF.

The chain joins TRBV6-5 to TRBJ2-6, with D possibly TRBD1 on 6 matching bases. This CDR3 contains 15 residues. V was shortened by 6 bases and J by 3 bases, with 12 bases between the two germline ends. CDR1 is MNHEY, CDR2 SVGAGI, per germline. CDR3 nucleotides: TGTGCCAGCAGAGAGGACAGAGGTGGGGCCAACGTCCTGACTTTC. As protein: CASREDRGGANVLTF.

This chain uses TRBV9 with TRBJ2-3; 7 nucleotides agree with TRBD1. There are 16 residues in the CDR3. Unmatched junction bases numbered 8, after V lost 4 bases and J lost 0 bases. Germline V lookup: CDR1 SGDLS, CDR2 YYNGEE. The CDR3 region is CASSPWDRISTDTQYF. The DNA for the CDR3 is TGTGCCAGCAGCCCCTGGGACAGAATTAGCACAGATACGCAGTATTTT. The variable domain in full, completed from reference TRBV9 and TRBJ2-3, reads DSGVTQTPKHLITATGQRVTLRCSPRSGDLSVYWYQQSLDQGLQFLIQYYNGEERAKGNILERFSAQQFPDLHSELNLSSLELGDSALYFCASSPWDRISTDTQYFGPGTRLTVL.

Notes on this clone: The identical CDR3 is also encoded by other nucleotide sequences in the sample. The chain couples TRBV18 to TRBJ1-5, with TRBD1 matching over 7 bases. Trimming removed 3 bases from V and 4 bases from J; junction bases left unmatched: 3. The germline V gene encodes CDR1 KGHSH and CDR2 LQKENI. This CDR3 is built from 14 residues. CDR3 amino acids: CASSPAGGNQPQHF. CDR3 bases: TGTGCCAGCTCACCCGCAGGGGGGAATCAGCCCCAGCATTTT.

The J gene is TRBJ2-7, the V gene TRBV5-4; TRBD2 agrees at 7 bases. Germline V lookup: CDR1 SGHNT, CDR2 YYREEE (reference sequence). The CDR3 contains 16 residues. Trimming removed 4 bases from V and 0 bases from J; junction bases left unmatched: 10. In DNA, the CDR3 is TGTGCCAGCAGCAAGGAACTAGCGCCCAGCTCCTACGAGCAGTACTTC. This gives the protein CASSKELAPSSYEQYF.

The rearrangement links TRBV25-1 to TRBJ1-3; D not resolved. Germline V gene lookup returns CDR1 MGHDK and CDR2 SYGVNS. The CDR3 has 15 residues. Trimming took off 7 bases at V and 1 base at J, with 14 bases between the two ends. The CDR3 nucleotides are TGTGCCAGCACCCCGGGTGCGATTTCTGGAAACACCATATATTTT. Amino acid sequence: CASTPGAISGNTIYF. Based on the CDR3 plus reference TRBV25-1 and TRBJ1-3, the full variable domain is EADIYQTPRYLVIGTGKKITLECSQTMGHDKMYWYQQDPGMELHLIHYSYGVNSTEKGDLSSESTVSRIRTEHFPLTLESARPSHTSQYLCASTPGAISGNTIYFGEGSWLTVV.

The chain joins TRBV30 to TRBJ2-5, with D possibly matching TRBD1 (6 bases). With 0 bases removed from V and 2 bases from J, the gap between germline ends came to 7 bases. CDR3 length equals 13 residues. Germline values: CDR1 GTSNPN, CDR2 SVGIG (reference sequence). CDR3 sequence: CAWSVGTQETQYF. For the CDR3, the DNA is TGTGCCTGGAGTGTCGGGACACAAGAGACCCAGTACTTC.

The rearrangement uses TRBV7-2 and TRBJ2-3; possible D gene TRBD2, 6 bases. Per germline, CDR1 SGHTA and CDR2 FQGNSA. CDR3 length equals 15 residues. Trimming stripped 7 bases from V and 0 bases from J, with 14 bases between. Written as DNA, the CDR3 is TGTGCCAGCAACCTAGGTGGACTAAGCACAGATACGCAGTATTTT. The encoded protein is CASNLGGLSTDTQYF.

This rearrangement joins TRBV11-2 to TRBJ2-3; 16 bases align to TRBD2. V was pared by 1 base and J by 6 bases, with 10 bases of the junction left unmatched. The germline CDR1 and CDR2 sequences are SGHAT and FQNNGV. This CDR3 is built from 19 residues. CDR3 region: CASSLAAPGTSGRVDTQYF. The CDR3 region has the DNA TGTGCCAGCAGCTTAGCGGCCCCGGGGACTAGCGGGAGGGTTGATACGCAGTATTTT.

The gene calls are TRBV19 and TRBJ1-2; 7 bases align to TRBD1. Germline CDR1 reads LNHDA; CDR2 reads SQIVND (reference sequence). Germline trimming cut 1 base from V and 7 bases from J; bases unmatched to any gene: 3. CDR3 length equals 13 residues. CDR3 sequence: CASSIVGGSGYTF. The CDR3 coding sequence is TGTGCCAGTAGTATAGTAGGGGGCAGTGGCTACACCTTC.

The chain couples TRBV7-3 to TRBJ2-1; 9 positions match TRBD2. The junction had 12 bases not matched to a gene; V was cut back by 2 bases and J by 7 bases. CDR1 SGHTA and CDR2 FQGTGA come from the germline V gene. The CDR3 spans 17 residues. CDR3 amino acids: CASSLEWREGLWNEQFF. CDR3 sequence (DNA): TGTGCCAGCAGCTTAGAGTGGCGGGAGGGCCTCTGGAATGAGCAGTTCTTC.

The chain combines TRBV29-1 with TRBJ1-1; D not resolved. The germline gives CDR1 SQVTM, CDR2 ANQGSEA. The CDR3 covers 11 residues. V lost 3 bases, J lost 4 bases, and 6 bases lay in between. The CDR3: CSVDEGTEAFF. The CDR3 DNA reads as TGCAGCGTTGATGAGGGCACTGAAGCTTTCTTT.